The present T cell receptor (beta chain) was sequenced within a study of cytomegalovirus exposure and HLA in healthy donors. The V end lost 0 bases, the J end lost 4 bases, and 17 bases lay between the germline ends. From germline, CDR1 is SGDLS and CDR2 YYNGEE. The length of the CDR3 is 16 residues. Primers included in the PCR were 60 Vbeta and 13 Jbeta primers. Clones were read by immunoSEQ multiplex PCR, and TCRdb kept only the in-frame ones, dropping some. This table holds about 150,000 clones, 70% to 80% found once. Specimen: PBMCs. This TCR was sampled from a man under 40 in good health and CMV-seronegative. The chain uses TRBV9 and TRBJ2-7, with D hard to call. CDR3 region: CASSVVSRRIRYEQYF. The DNA of the CDR3 is TGTGCCAGCAGCGTAGTCAGCAGGCGAATCCGGTACGAGCAGTACTTC.